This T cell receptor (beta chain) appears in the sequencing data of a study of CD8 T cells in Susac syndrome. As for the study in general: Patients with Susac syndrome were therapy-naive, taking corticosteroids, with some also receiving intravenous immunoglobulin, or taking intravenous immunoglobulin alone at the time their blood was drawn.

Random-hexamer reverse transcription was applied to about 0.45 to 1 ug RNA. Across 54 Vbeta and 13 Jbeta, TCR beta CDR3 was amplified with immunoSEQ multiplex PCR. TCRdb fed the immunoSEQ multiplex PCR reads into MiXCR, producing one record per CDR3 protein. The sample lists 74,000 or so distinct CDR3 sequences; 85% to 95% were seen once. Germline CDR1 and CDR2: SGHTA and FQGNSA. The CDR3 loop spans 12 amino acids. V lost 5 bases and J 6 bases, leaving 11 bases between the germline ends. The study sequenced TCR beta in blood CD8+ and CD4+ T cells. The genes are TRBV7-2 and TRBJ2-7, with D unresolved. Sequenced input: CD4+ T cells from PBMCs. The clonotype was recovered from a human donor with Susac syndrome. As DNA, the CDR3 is TGTGCCAGCAGCCTGTTATGGGGCGAGCAGTACTTC. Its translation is CASSLLWGEQYF.